This TCR beta chain came from a study of cytotoxic CD8 clonotypes in ibrutinib-treated CLL. About the research overall: The patients, roughly twelve relapsed/refractory and more than 14 treatment-naive, included about 18 who were IGHV unmutated. Study-wide findings and caveats: Clonality (at baseline) was higher than in age-matched healthy donors and tracked circulating CD8+ T-cell counts.

On this clone: Its antigen is unidentified.

The CDR3 has 11 residues. V was trimmed by 8 bases and J by 6 bases, leaving 9 bases between them. Only in-frame clones appear in the TCRdb table, and some are missing; sequencing was by immunoSEQ multiplex PCR. The sample yields about 50,000 clones, more than 45% seen once. This TCR came from a human donor with chronic lymphocytic leukemia. The sequenced sample was PBMCs, obtained after 12 months of ibrutinib treatment. V is TRBV5-3 and J is TRBJ2-1; no clear D gene. TRBV5-3 is an ORF; its function is uncertain. The CDR3 DNA is TGTGCCAGCAGTCTCGGCAATGAGCAGTTCTTC. It specifies CASSLGNEQFF.